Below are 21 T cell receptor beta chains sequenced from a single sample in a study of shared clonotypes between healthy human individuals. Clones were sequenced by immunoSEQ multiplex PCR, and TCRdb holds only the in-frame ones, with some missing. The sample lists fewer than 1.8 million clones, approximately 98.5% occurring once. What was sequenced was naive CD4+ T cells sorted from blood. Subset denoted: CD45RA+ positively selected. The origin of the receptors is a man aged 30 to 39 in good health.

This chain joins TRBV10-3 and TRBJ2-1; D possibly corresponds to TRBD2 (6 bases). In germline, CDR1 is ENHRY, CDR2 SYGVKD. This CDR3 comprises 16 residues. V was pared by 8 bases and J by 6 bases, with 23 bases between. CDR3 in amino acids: CAIGMIRQGTSNEQFF. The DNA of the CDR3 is TGTGCCATCGGAATGATTAGACAAGGGACTTCCAATGAGCAGTTCTTC.

This CDR3 is CASSPDRAVYNEQFF. The CDR3 bases are TGTGCCAGCAGCCCGGACAGGGCCGTATACAATGAGCAGTTCTTC. The chain uses TRBV7-9 and TRBJ2-1; 8 bases map to TRBD1. Germline assignment: CDR1 SEHNR and CDR2 FQNEAQ (reference sequence). V was clipped by 5 bases and J by 4 bases; unmatched bases: 7. This CDR3 has 15 amino acids.

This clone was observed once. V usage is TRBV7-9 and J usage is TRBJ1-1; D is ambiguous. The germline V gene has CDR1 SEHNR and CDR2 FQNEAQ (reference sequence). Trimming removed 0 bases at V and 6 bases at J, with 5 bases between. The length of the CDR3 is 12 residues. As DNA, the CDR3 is TGTGCCAGCAGCTTAGCCAACCCTGAAGCTTTCTTT. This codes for CASSLANPEAFF.

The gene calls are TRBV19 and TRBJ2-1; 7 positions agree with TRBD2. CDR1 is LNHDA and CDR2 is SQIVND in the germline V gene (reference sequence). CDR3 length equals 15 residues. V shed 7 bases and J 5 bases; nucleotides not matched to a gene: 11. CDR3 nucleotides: TGTGCCAGTACTAGGCGGGAGATTGGAAACAATGAGCAGTTCTTC. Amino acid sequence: CASTRREIGNNEQFF.

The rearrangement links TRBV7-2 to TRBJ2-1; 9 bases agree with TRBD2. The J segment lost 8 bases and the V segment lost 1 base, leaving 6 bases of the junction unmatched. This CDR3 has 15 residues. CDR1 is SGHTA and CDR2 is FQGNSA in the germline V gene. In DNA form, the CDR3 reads TGTGCCAGCAGCTTAGGGCTAGCGGGAATCGATGAGCAGTTCTTC. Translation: CASSLGLAGIDEQFF.

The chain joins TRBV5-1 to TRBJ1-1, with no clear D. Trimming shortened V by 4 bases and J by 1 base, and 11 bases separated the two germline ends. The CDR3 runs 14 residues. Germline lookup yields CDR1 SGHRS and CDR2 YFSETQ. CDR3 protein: CASSKAGENTEAFF. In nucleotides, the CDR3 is TGCGCCAGCAGCAAAGCGGGAGAGAACACTGAAGCTTTCTTT.

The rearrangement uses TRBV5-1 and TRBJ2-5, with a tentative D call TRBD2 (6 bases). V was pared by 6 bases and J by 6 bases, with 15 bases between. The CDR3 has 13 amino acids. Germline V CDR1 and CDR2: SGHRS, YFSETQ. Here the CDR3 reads CASTSRDWKTQYF. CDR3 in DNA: TGCGCCAGCACTTCGCGGGACTGGAAGACCCAGTACTTC.

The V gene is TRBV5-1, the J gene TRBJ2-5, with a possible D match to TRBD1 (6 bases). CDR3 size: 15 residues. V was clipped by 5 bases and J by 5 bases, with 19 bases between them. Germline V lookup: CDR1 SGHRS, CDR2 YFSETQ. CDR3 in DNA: TGCGCCAGCAGGCCCGCAGGGTCTACAGGGGAGACCCAGTACTTC. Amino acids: CASRPAGSTGETQYF. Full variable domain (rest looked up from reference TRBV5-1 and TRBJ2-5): KAGVTQTPRYLIKTRGQQVTLSCSPISGHRSVSWYQQTPGQGLQFLFEYFSETQRNKGNFPGRFSGRQFSNSRSEMNVSTLELGDSALYLCASRPAGSTGETQYFGPGTRLLVL.

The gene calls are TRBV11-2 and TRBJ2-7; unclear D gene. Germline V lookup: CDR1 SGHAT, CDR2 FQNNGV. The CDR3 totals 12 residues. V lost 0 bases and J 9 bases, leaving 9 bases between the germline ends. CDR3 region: CASSLDQAGQYF. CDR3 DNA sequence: TGTGCCAGCAGCTTAGATCAGGCAGGGCAGTACTTC.

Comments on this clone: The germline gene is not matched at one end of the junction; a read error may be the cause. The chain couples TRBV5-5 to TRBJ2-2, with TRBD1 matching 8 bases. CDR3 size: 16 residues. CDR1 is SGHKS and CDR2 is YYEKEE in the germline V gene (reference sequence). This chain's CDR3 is CASSLARQGNSGELFF. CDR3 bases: TGTGCCAGCAGCTTGGCTCGACAGGGGAACTCCGGGGAGCTGTTTTTT.

This chain's CDR3 is CASSRTLAASYNEQFF. CDR3 in DNA: TGCGCCAGCAGCAGAACGTTAGCGGCCTCCTACAATGAGCAGTTCTTC. The chain is built from TRBV5-1 and TRBJ2-1; tentatively, D is TRBD2 (6 bases). This CDR3 spans 16 amino acids. V lost 4 bases and J lost 0, with 14 bases in between. Germline V gene lookup returns CDR1 SGHRS and CDR2 YFSETQ.

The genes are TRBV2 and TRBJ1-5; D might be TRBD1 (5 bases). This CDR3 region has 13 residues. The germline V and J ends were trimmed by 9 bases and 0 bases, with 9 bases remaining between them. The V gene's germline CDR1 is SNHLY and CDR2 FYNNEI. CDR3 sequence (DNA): TGTGCCAGTGGGACGGCTAGCAATCAGCCCCAGCATTTT. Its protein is CASGTASNQPQHF. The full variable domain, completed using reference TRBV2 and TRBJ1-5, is EPEVTQTPSHQVTQMGQEVILRCVPISNHLYFYWYRQILGQKVEFLVSFYNNEISEKSEIFDDQFSVERPDGSNFTLKIRSTKLEDSAMYFCASGTASNQPQHFGDGTRLSIL.

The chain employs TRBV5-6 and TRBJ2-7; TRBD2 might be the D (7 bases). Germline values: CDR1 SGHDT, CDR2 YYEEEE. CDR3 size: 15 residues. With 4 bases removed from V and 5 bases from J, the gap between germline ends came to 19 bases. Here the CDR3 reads CASSPGGRFSDEQYF. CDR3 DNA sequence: TGTGCCAGCAGCCCGGGGGGCCGGTTTTCCGACGAGCAGTACTTC.

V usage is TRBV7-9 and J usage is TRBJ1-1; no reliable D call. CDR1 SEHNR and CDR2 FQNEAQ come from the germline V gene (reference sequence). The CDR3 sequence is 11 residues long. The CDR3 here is CAGGEQTEAFF. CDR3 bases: TGTGCTGGTGGGGAGCAGACTGAAGCTTTCTTT.

CDR3 protein: CASRPTGSTEAFF. The CDR3 DNA reads as TGTGCCAGCAGGCCGACAGGGAGTACTGAAGCTTTCTTT. The chain couples TRBV27 to TRBJ1-1, with 7 bases aligning to TRBD1. The length of the CDR3 is 13 residues. Germline CDR1 MNHEY, CDR2 SMNVEV (reference sequence). Trimming at V came to 6 bases and at J to 5 bases, leaving 6 bases not matched to a gene.

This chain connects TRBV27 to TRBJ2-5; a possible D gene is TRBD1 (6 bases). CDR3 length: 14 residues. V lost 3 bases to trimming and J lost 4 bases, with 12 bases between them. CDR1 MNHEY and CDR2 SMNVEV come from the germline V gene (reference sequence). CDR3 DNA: TGTGCCAGCAGTTTGAACAGGGTTGGAGAGACCCAGTACTTC. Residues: CASSLNRVGETQYF.

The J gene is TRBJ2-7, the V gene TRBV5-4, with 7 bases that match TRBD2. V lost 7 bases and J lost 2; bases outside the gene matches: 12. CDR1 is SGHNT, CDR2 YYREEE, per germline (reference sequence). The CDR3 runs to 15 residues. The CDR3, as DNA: TGTGCCAGCCGCCCTGGGGCGGGGAGGGCCTACGAGCAGTACTTC. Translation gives CASRPGAGRAYEQYF.

The CDR3 DNA reads TGTGCCAGCAGGAGTCTCGTCTCCTACAATGAGCAGTTCTTC. Translation: CASRSLVSYNEQFF. The rearrangement uses TRBV6-1 and TRBJ2-1; D is undetermined. The CDR3 spans 14 residues. Germline CDR1 and CDR2: MNHNS and SASEGT. Trimming removed 6 bases from V and 0 bases from J, with 9 bases in between.

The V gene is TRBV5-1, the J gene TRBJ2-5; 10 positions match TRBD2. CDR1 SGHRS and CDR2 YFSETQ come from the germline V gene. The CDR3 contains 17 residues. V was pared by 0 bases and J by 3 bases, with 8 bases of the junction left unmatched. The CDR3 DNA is TGCGCCAGCAGCTTGGCGGGACTAGCGTTAACGAAAGAGACCCAGTACTTC. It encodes CASSLAGLALTKETQYF.

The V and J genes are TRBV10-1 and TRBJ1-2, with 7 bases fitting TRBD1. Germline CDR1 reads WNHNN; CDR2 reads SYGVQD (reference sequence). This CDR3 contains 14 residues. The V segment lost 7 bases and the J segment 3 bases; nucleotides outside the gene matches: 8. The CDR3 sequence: CASTPDRRYYGYTF. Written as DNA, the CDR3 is TGCGCCAGCACACCGGACAGGCGGTACTATGGCTACACCTTC.

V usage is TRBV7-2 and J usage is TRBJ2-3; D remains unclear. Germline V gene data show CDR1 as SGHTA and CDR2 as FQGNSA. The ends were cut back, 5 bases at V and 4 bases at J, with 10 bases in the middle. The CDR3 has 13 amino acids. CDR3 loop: CASSRGSSDTQYF. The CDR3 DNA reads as TGTGCCAGCAGCCGAGGTTCTTCAGATACGCAGTATTTT.